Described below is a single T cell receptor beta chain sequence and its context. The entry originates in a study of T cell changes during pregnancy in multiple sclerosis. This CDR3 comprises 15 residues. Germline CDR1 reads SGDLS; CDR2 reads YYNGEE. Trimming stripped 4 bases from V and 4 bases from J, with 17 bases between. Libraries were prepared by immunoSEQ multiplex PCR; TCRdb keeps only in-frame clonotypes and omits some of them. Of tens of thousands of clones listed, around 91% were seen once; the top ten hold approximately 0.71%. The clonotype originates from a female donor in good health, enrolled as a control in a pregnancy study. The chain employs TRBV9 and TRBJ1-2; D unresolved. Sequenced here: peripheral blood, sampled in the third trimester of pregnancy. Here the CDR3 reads CASSPPTALSYGYTF. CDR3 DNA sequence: TGTGCCAGCAGCCCCCCCACTGCTCTAAGCTATGGCTACACCTTC.